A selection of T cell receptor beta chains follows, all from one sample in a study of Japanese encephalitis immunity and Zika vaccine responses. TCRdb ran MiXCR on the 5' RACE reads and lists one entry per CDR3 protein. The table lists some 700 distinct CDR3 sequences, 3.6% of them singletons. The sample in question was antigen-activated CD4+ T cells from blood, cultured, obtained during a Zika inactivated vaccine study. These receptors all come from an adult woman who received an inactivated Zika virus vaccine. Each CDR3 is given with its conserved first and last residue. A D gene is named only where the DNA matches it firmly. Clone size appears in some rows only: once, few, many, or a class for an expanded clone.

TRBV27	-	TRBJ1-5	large	CASSSSRGEVQPQHF	TGTGCCAGCAGTTCTTCTAGGGGAGAGGTTCAGCCCCAGCATTTT
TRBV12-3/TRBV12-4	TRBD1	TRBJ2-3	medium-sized	CASSVGTGTTDTQYF	TGTGCCAGCAGTGTCGGGACAGGGACCACAGATACGCAGTATTTT
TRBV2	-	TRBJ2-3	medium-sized	CASSERRVGDTQYF	TGTGCCAGCAGTGAGAGGCGGGTAGGCGATACGCAGTATTTT
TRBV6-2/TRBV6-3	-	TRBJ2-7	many	CASSRGLAGIVYEQYF	TGTGCCAGCAGTAGGGGGTTGGCGGGGATTGTGTACGAGCAGTACTTC
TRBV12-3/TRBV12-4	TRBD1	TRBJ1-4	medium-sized	CASTHWDRNEKLFF	TGTGCCAGCACCCATTGGGACAGGAATGAAAAACTGTTTTTT
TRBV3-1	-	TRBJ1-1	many	CASSQGGRRRGDTEAFF	TGTGCCAGCAGCCAAGGGGGCAGGAGACGCGGGGACACTGAAGCTTTCTTT
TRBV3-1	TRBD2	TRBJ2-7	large	CASSRTSGGSSYEQYF	TGTGCCAGCAGCCGGACTAGCGGGGGGTCCTCCTACGAGCAGTACTTC
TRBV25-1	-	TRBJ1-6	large	CASSHVGGRNNSPLHF	TGTGCCAGCAGCCACGTCGGGGGGCGAAATAATTCACCCCTCCACTTT
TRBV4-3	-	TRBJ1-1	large	CASSQAGAQTEAFF	TGCGCCAGCAGCCAAGCAGGGGCGCAGACTGAAGCTTTCTTT
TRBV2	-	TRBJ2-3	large	CASSERVVQDTQYF	TGTGCCAGCAGTGAAAGGGTAGTGCAAGATACGCAGTATTTT
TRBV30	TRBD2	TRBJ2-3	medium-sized	CAWRKPLAGVADTQYF	TGTGCCTGGAGGAAACCTCTAGCGGGGGTCGCAGATACGCAGTATTTT
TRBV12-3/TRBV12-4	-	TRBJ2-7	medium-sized	CASSLVRESYEQYF	TGTGCCAGCAGTTTAGTTAGGGAGTCCTACGAGCAGTACTTC
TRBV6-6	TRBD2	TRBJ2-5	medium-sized	CASQTGLAGVYETQYF	TGTGCCAGCCAAACGGGGCTAGCGGGGGTTTATGAGACCCAGTACTTC
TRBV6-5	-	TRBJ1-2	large	CASSPGRERYGYTF	TGTGCCAGCAGTCCAGGACGTGAACGCTATGGCTACACCTTC
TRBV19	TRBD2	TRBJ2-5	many	CASSIWGGEETQYF	TGTGCCAGTAGTATTTGGGGAGGGGAAGAGACCCAGTACTTC
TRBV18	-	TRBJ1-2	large	CASSPLRGLRNGYTF	TGTGCCAGCTCACCACTTCGGGGGCTGAGGAATGGCTACACCTTC
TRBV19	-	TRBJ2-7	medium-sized	CASSIDSGYPEQYF	TGTGCCAGTAGTATAGATTCGGGGTATCCCGAGCAGTACTTC
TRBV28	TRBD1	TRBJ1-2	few	CASSSPFLTGGGNYGYTF	TGTGCCAGCAGTTCCCCCTTCCTGACAGGGGGTGGTAACTATGGCTACACCTTC
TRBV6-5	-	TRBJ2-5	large	CASSYSSGYAETQYF	TGTGCCAGCAGTTACTCGAGCGGGTACGCAGAGACCCAGTACTTC
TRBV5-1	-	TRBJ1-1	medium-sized	CASSSAGVEAFF	TGCGCCAGCAGCTCGGCAGGGGTAGAAGCTTTCTTT
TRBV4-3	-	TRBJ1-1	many	CASSHTPPGVNTEAFF	TGCGCCAGCAGCCACACACCCCCCGGAGTGAACACTGAAGCTTTCTTT
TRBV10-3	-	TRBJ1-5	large	CAISEGGSDQPQHF	TGTGCCATCAGTGAAGGGGGGAGCGATCAGCCCCAGCATTTT
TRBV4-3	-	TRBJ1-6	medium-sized	CASSLVGDPNSPLHF	TGCGCCAGCAGCCTCGTCGGGGACCCTAATTCACCCCTCCACTTT
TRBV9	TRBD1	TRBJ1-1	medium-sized	CASSRTGLNTEAFF	TGTGCCAGCAGCAGGACAGGGCTAAACACTGAAGCTTTCTTT
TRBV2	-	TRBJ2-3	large	CASSERVVADTQYF	TGTGCCAGCAGTGAAAGGGTTGTGGCAGATACGCAGTATTTT
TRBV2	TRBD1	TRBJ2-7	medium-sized	CASSFGQAGEQYF	TGTGCCAGCAGTTTCGGACAGGCGGGTGAGCAGTACTTC
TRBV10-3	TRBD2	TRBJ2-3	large	CAIRPAGVDADTQYF	TGTGCCATCAGACCGGCGGGGGTCGACGCAGATACGCAGTATTTT
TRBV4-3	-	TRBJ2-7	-	CASSQAGEAEQYF	TGCGCCAGCAGCCAAGCGGGCGAGGCCGAGCAGTACTTC
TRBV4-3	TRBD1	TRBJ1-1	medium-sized	CASSHTGDRNTEAFF	TGCGCCAGCAGCCATACCGGGGACAGAAACACTGAAGCTTTCTTT
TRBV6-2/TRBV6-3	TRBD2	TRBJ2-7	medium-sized	CASSWGLAGVHYEQYF	TGTGCCAGCAGCTGGGGACTAGCGGGGGTCCACTACGAGCAGTACTTC
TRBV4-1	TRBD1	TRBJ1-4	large	CASSQSGQGNEKLFF	TGCGCCAGCAGCCAGTCGGGACAGGGAAATGAAAAACTGTTTTTT
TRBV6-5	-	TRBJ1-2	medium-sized	CASSYGYPLGYGYTF	TGTGCCAGCAGTTACGGGTATCCTTTAGGCTATGGCTACACCTTC
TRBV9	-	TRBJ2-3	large	CASSVMQGPSTDTQYF	TGTGCCAGCAGCGTGATGCAGGGGCCTAGCACAGATACGCAGTATTTT
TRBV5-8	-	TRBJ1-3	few	CASSLERGFEYF	TGTGCCAGCAGCTTGGAGAGAGGGTTCGAGTATTTT
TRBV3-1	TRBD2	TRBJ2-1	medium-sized	CASSQVAGGYNEQFF	TGTGCCAGCAGCCAAGTTGCGGGGGGGTACAATGAGCAGTTCTTC
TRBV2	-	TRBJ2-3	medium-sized	CASNFRSSTDTQYF	TGTGCCAGCAATTTCCGGTCTAGCACAGATACGCAGTATTTT
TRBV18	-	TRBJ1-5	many	CASSPKKNYQPQHF	TGTGCCAGCTCACCGAAAAAAAATTATCAGCCCCAGCATTTT
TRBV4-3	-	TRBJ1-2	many	CASSQADRLSNYGYTF	TGCGCCAGCAGCCAAGCGGACAGACTATCTAACTATGGCTACACCTTC
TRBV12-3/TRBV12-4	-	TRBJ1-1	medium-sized	CASSLARENTEAFF	TGTGCCAGCAGTTTAGCGCGGGAGAACACTGAAGCTTTCTTT
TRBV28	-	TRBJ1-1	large	CASNGLNTEAFF	TGTGCCAGCAATGGCCTGAACACTGAAGCTTTCTTT
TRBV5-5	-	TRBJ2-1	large	CASSLSGNEQFF	TGTGCCAGCAGCTTGTCTGGCAATGAGCAGTTCTTC
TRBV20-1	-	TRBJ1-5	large	CSALPVGAKGNQPQHF	TGCAGTGCCCTCCCCGTGGGCGCTAAGGGCAATCAGCCCCAGCATTTT
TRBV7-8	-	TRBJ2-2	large	CASSSYTGELFF	TGTGCCAGCAGCTCATACACCGGGGAGCTGTTTTTT
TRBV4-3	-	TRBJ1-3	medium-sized	CASSQALGTSGNTIYF	TGCGCCAGCAGCCAAGCGCTCGGAACCTCTGGAAACACCATATATTTT
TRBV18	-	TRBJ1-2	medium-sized	CASSPGIRGRDGYTF	TGTGCCAGCTCACCCGGTATACGGGGGCGGGATGGCTACACCTTC
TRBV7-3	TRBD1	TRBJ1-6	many	CASSSQGESPLHF	TGTGCCAGCAGCTCACAGGGGGAATCACCCCTCCACTTT
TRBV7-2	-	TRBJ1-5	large	CASSLDLNQPQHF	TGTGCCAGCAGCTTAGATCTTAATCAGCCCCAGCATTTT
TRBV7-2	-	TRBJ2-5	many	CASSFNAGTEETQYF	TGTGCCAGCAGCTTTAATGCGGGGACAGAAGAGACCCAGTACTTC
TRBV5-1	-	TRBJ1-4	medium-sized	CASSRSGPEHNEKLFF	TGCGCCAGCAGCCGATCGGGCCCAGAGCATAATGAAAAACTGTTTTTT
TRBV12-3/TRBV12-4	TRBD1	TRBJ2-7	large	CASTQGTGAHEQYF	TGTGCCAGCACCCAAGGGACAGGGGCCCACGAGCAGTACTTC
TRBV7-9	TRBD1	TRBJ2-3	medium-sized	CASSHRTGNTDTQYF	TGTGCCAGCAGCCACAGGACAGGAAACACAGATACGCAGTATTTT